This T cell receptor beta chain was observed in a study of T cell responses to AZD1222 COVID-19 vaccine (dated by TCRdb to the early 2020s). In the study overall: TCR sequencing was performed for 230 to 250 trial participants, of whom around 200 were given two doses of AZD1222 and 26 were given two doses of MenACWY control vaccine. Trial participants were enrolled into age subgroups of 18-55, 56-69 and 70-plus years, which contained approximately 150, 28 and 58 TCR-sequenced participants, respectively. Study-wide conclusions, independent of this receptor: Only a handful of AZD1222 recipients were SARS-CoV-2 seropositive at baseline, limiting conclusions about previously exposed vaccinees. The 56-69-year group was small, and its depth increase did not reach significance, likely because of low power. Reportedly, close to half of the unique spike-specific TCRs recognized epitopes lying outside the regions that are mutated in the B.1.351 and B.1.1.7 variants. Spike-specific TCR breadth and depth rose significantly after two AZD1222 doses compared with day 0 and with MenACWY recipients. Participants were mostly white British, with more females than males. The authors suggested clonal diversity may have been underestimated. Because no day 14 peak-response samples were available, the repertoires could be characterized only after the peak T cell response. The vaccine-associated CD4 TCRs covered the entire spike protein, and the dominant responses fell in regions 160-218 and 743-854.

CDR1 is given as MNHEY and CDR2 as SVGAGI, both from the germline V gene. Cut back by 0 bases and 6 bases, the V and J ends lie 8 bases apart. Inclusive of the bounding cysteine and phenylalanine, the CDR3 is 14 residues long. Just the 42-base CDR3 DNA is kept, in frame starting at base 1. The CDR3 regions of human TCRbeta chains were analyzed by immunosequencing. Regarding the original processing steps: TCRs in the repertoires were matched against a reference library of SARS-CoV-2-specific TCRs that had been generated with the MIRA antigen-specificity platform. Breadth was defined as the fraction of unique TCRs that were SARS-CoV-2-associated. Depth was defined as the fraction of total T cells that were SARS-CoV-2-associated. Using the MIRA data, each spike-specific TCR was mapped to the spike region that the TCR reacts to and placed in a CD4 or CD8 class. Log10-transformed breadth and depth values were compared by one-way ANOVA with Sidak's multiple comparisons tests. TCRdb took this table from immuneACCESS and kept in-frame rearrangements with V and J called. Such tables lack part of the clones; where checked against another copy, unresolved V genes explain under half of the gap, and the rest is unexplained. V and J calls and clone size follow that table, whereas D and trimming were derived from the DNA. Recorded for this sample are 100,000 to 130,000 clones; over 85% of them occurred a single time. Approximately 3.1% of the sample goes to the ten largest clones.

Details on this clone: Its recognized antigen is unknown. No base quality values were provided; no much bigger clone lies one nucleotide off.

This specimen's time point label, per the study, means: baseline before first vaccination. The treatment or condition label of this sample denotes: meningococcal conjugate vaccine given as trial control. The vaccinee samples were drawn from two UK trials, COV001 and COV002, one of which was a single-blind randomized controlled phase 2/3 trial testing AZD1222 (ChAdOx1 nCoV-19) in healthy adults. Trial participant PBMC samples were collected at day 0 and day 28 after the second dose for TCRbeta chain sequencing. This sequence originates from an adult in good health. The sequenced sample was peripheral blood, obtained on day 0 of MenACWY control vaccination. The receptor chain draws on TRBV6-5 and TRBJ2-2, with TRBD2 perhaps the D gene, on 6 matching bases. Read as DNA, the sequence is TGTGCCAGCAGTTACTCCTGGGGGGCCGGGGAGCTGTTTTTT. It is translated as CASSYSWGAGELFF.